This TCR beta chain stems from a study of blood T cells in healthy people across ages. The individuals who served as donors were healthy Caucasians living in Russia, aged roughly 6 to 100. Donors each provided 9.5 to 10 milliliters of peripheral blood. PCR was performed a second time for about 6 to 12 cycles using a sample-barcoded 5' primer and a J-beta primer mix. Samples each returned at least 2.5 million CDR3-containing paired-end reads. One entry per CDR3 protein, called by TCRdb with MiXCR from the 5' RACE reads. Here the sample spans 750,000 to 850,000 distinct CDR3 sequences, about 25% being singletons. This CDR3 comprises 13 residues. Germline V gives CDR1 SGHVS, CDR2 FNYEAQ. The ends were cut back, 1 base at V and 7 bases at J, with 8 bases in the middle. This clonotype has a handful of counts. The same sample was also used in a study of T cells of mothers and their children. That investigation notes: Relative to unrelated pairs, biologically related mother-child dyads exhibited marginally greater, non-significant overlap.

This sequence was found in a boy younger than 18 in good health. Sequencing input: blood. The rearrangement joins TRBV7-6 to TRBJ1-5; the D is unclear. CDR3 region: CASSLGSRQPQHF. The CDR3 bases are TGTGCCAGCAGCTTAGGGTCCAGGCAGCCCCAGCATTTT.